This is a list of T cell receptor beta chains from one sample in a study of T cell responses to AZD1222 COVID-19 vaccine. The method was immunoSEQ multiplex PCR; TCRdb's version includes in-frame clones alone and lacks a portion of them. The sample lists roughly 100,000 clones, 91% occurring once. The specimen was peripheral blood, collected on day 0 of AZD1222 vaccination. These receptors came from an adult in good health. Each CDR3 is given with its conserved first and last residue. The order of the fields is V gene, clone size, D gene, J gene, CDR3 protein, CDR3 DNA. The D gene is left open where the match is weak. Clone size is not always given. Where it is, it says once, few, many or a class for expanded clones.

>TRBV28|.|TRBD2|TRBJ2-7
CASCSGRGGEQYF
TGTGCCAGCTGTAGCGGGAGGGGAGGCGAGCAGTACTTC
>TRBV28|.|TRBD1|TRBJ1-5
CASSPSRQGQQPQHF
TGTGCCAGCAGTCCAAGCCGACAGGGTCAACAGCCCCAGCATTTT
>TRBV2|.|TRBD1|TRBJ1-2
CASRLQGSVYGYTF
TGTGCCAGCAGATTACAGGGGTCGGTCTATGGCTACACCTTC
>TRBV30|.|.|TRBJ2-3
CAWSRSDTDTQYF
TGTGCCTGGAGTAGGTCAGATACAGATACGCAGTATTTT
>TRBV9|.|TRBD1|TRBJ2-2
CASSPTGGYTGELFF
TGTGCCAGCAGCCCGACAGGGGGATACACCGGGGAGCTGTTTTTT
>TRBV24-1|once|TRBD2|TRBJ2-3
CATAGGDTQYF
TGTGCCACCGCGGGAGGAGATACGCAGTATTTT
>TRBV3-1/TRBV3-2|.|TRBD1|TRBJ2-7
CASRHTGGEQYF
TGTGCCAGCAGGCATACAGGGGGCGAGCAGTACTTC
>TRBV27|.|TRBD2|TRBJ2-5
CASCRLAGGETQYF
TGTGCCAGCTGTCGCCTAGCGGGAGGAGAGACCCAGTACTTC
>TRBV20-1|.|TRBD1|TRBJ2-3
CSASLRDRGTDTQYF
TGCAGTGCTAGTCTAAGGGACAGGGGAACAGATACGCAGTATTTT
>TRBV21-1|.|.|TRBJ2-1
CASSTLPGTGPSSYNEQFF
TGTGCCAGCAGCACCCTCCCCGGGACGGGGCCGAGCTCCTACAATGAGCAGTTCTTC
>TRBV3-1/TRBV3-2|.|.|TRBJ2-7
CASSHGRGEQYF
TGTGCCAGCAGCCATGGTAGGGGGGAGCAGTACTTC
>TRBV24-1|.|TRBD2|TRBJ2-1
CATSDSIAGTYNEQFF
TGTGCCACCAGTGATTCAATAGCGGGAACCTACAATGAGCAGTTCTTC
>TRBV28|.|TRBD1|TRBJ2-7
CASRSGTEYEQYF
TGTGCCAGCAGGTCCGGGACAGAATACGAGCAGTACTTC
>TRBV18|.|.|TRBJ2-3
CASSYSTDTQYF
TGTGCCAGCTCCTATAGCACAGATACGCAGTATTTT
>TRBV5-1|.|.|TRBJ2-1
CASRSGEPYNEQFF
TGCGCCAGCAGATCGGGAGAGCCCTACAATGAGCAGTTCTTC
>TRBV2|.|TRBD2|TRBJ2-5
CASSEVGLDVRETQYF
TGTGCCAGCAGTGAAGTCGGACTAGATGTTCGAGAGACCCAGTACTTC
>TRBV7-2|.|.|TRBJ2-2
CASVRGTNTGELFF
TGTGCCAGCGTCCGTGGGACGAACACCGGGGAGCTGTTTTTT
>TRBV6-5|once|.|TRBJ2-7
CASSYSGGGPYEQYF
TGTGCCAGCAGTTACTCCGGGGGTGGCCCCTACGAGCAGTACTTC
>TRBV28|.|.|TRBJ2-7
CASRRTVSYEQYF
TGTGCCAGCAGAAGGACAGTTAGCTACGAGCAGTACTTC
>TRBV7-8|few|TRBD1|TRBJ1-1
CASSPLGDRGLRTEAFF
TGTGCCAGCAGCCCCTTGGGGGACAGGGGGCTGCGAACTGAAGCTTTCTTT
>TRBV19|.|TRBD2|TRBJ2-5
CASSPRYSGTSGSQETQYF
TGTGCCAGTAGTCCGCGATATTCAGGGACTAGCGGGAGCCAAGAGACCCAGTACTTC
>TRBV10-3|.|TRBD1|TRBJ1-6
CAISESGQGASPLHF
TGTGCCATCAGTGAATCGGGACAGGGAGCTTCACCCCTCCACTTT
>TRBV7-3|.|.|TRBJ2-1
CASSLTSGTYTYNEQFF
TGTGCCAGCAGCTTAACGAGTGGGACTTACACCTACAATGAGCAGTTCTTC
>TRBV4-2|.|.|TRBJ1-1
CASSQDRGTEAFF
TGTGCCAGCAGCCAAGATAGAGGGACTGAAGCTTTCTTT
>TRBV7-9|once|.|TRBJ1-6
CASSLGSSYNSPLHF
TGTGCCAGCAGCTTAGGCAGCTCCTATAATTCACCCCTCCACTTT
>TRBV28|.|.|TRBJ2-1
CASSFPGAGVNNEQFF
TGTGCCAGCAGTTTTCCGGGGGCGGGAGTAAACAATGAGCAGTTCTTC
>TRBV11-2|.|.|TRBJ2-7
CASSFGGRTRTHEQYF
TGTGCCAGCAGCTTTGGTGGGAGGACGCGAACTCACGAGCAGTACTTC
>TRBV7-9|.|TRBD1|TRBJ1-2
CASSLPPGQASGYTF
TGTGCCAGCAGCCTACCCCCGGGACAGGCAAGTGGCTACACCTTC